Below are 31 T cell receptor beta chains sequenced from a single sample in a study of CD8 T cells in ankylosing spondylitis. Study results and caveats: Apparently characteristic of ankylosing spondylitis blood was a TCR beta motif (eight highly homologous variants).

TCRdb reprocessed the 5' RACE reads via MiXCR and lists one record per CDR3 protein. Of some 130,000 distinct CDR3 sequences listed, 17% are singletons. The antigens for these receptors are not known. Sequencing was performed on blood, either unsorted or a sorted T cell fraction (not recorded which). Receptors were obtained from a male donor with ankylosing spondylitis.

A few counts support this clonotype. This chain joins TRBV11-2 and TRBJ2-2, with TRBD2 identical over 10 bases. Losses at the gene ends were 5 bases for V and 7 bases for J; bases not matched to a gene: 4. Looked up from germline, CDR1 is SGHAT and CDR2 is FQNNGV. The CDR3 extends over 14 amino acids. The CDR3 here is CASSTSSGGGELFF. CDR3 nucleotides: TGTGCCAGCAGCACCTCTAGCGGGGGCGGGGAGCTGTTTTTT.

This clonotype has only a few counts. The chain has TRBV5-5 and TRBJ2-7; 8 nucleotides match TRBD1. The CDR3 loop spans 14 amino acids. In germline, CDR1 is SGHKS, CDR2 YYEKEE (reference sequence). Losses at the gene ends were 1 base for V and 6 bases for J; bases not matched to a gene: 6. The CDR3 loop reads CASSLSYRGSEQYF. The CDR3 DNA reads as TGTGCCAGCAGCTTGTCTTACAGGGGGAGCGAGCAGTACTTC.

V is TRBV20-1 and J is TRBJ2-5; possible D gene TRBD1, 5 bases. The CDR3 has 13 residues. The V and J ends lost 0 bases and 4 bases respectively, with 9 bases between them. In germline, CDR1 is DFQATT, CDR2 SNEGSKA (reference sequence). DNA of the CDR3: TGCAGTGCTAGAGAAGTTCAGGGAGAGACCCAGTACTTC. Its translation is CSAREVQGETQYF.

The V gene is TRBV11-2, the J gene TRBJ2-3; 7 nucleotides line up with TRBD2. Germline trimming cut 4 bases from V and 2 bases from J; bases unmatched to any gene: 6. There are 15 residues in the CDR3. Germline CDR1 SGHAT, CDR2 FQNNGV. CDR3 in amino acids: CASSSGLADTDTQYF. CDR3 bases: TGTGCCAGCAGCTCGGGTCTAGCGGACACAGATACGCAGTATTTT.

This clonotype was found a few times. The V gene is TRBV6-1, the J gene TRBJ2-3; 7 nucleotides line up with TRBD2. CDR1 and CDR2 (germline): MNHNS, SASEGT. The CDR3 covers 15 residues. After removal of 11 bases from V and 1 base from J, the junction contained 12 bases not matched to a gene. The CDR3 spells CAAGAVVSGTDTQYF. The CDR3 DNA follows: TGTGCCGCGGGAGCGGTCGTTAGCGGCACAGATACGCAGTATTTT.

J is TRBJ2-7 and V is TRBV7-8, with 7 bases identical to TRBD2. There are 15 residues in the CDR3. Germline values: CDR1 SGHVS, CDR2 FQNEAQ. V lost 1 base and J lost 3; bases outside the gene matches: 6. Written as DNA, the CDR3 is TGTGCCAGCAGCTTAGACCCTAGCGGAGACTACGAGCAGTACTTC. This sequence encodes CASSLDPSGDYEQYF.

This clonotype turned up a few times. The V gene is TRBV6-5, the J gene TRBJ2-1; TRBD2 might be the D (6 bases). The CDR3 is 13 residues long. Per germline, CDR1 MNHEY and CDR2 SVGAGI. V was pared by 4 bases and J by 9 bases, with 13 bases between. The CDR3 sequence is CASSSGSVSEQFF. CDR3 bases: TGTGCCAGCAGTTCCGGGAGCGTCAGTGAGCAGTTCTTC.

The V call is TRBV4-1, the J call TRBJ1-5; 10 nucleotides agree with TRBD1. CDR1 is MGHRA, CDR2 YSYEKL, per germline. This CDR3 comprises 16 residues. Trimming took 6 bases from V and 2 from J; bases not matched to a gene: 7. This CDR3 is CASSITGTGGNQPQHF. Here the CDR3 DNA reads TGCGCCAGCAGTATAACCGGGACAGGGGGCAATCAGCCCCAGCATTTT.

This chain uses TRBV12-5 with TRBJ2-7; weak D call: TRBD2 (5 bases). Trimming took 2 bases from V and 2 from J, leaving 16 bases between them. The CDR3 sequence is 16 residues long. Germline V gene sequence: CDR1 LGHNT, CDR2 FRNRAP. The DNA of the CDR3 is TGTGCTAGTGGTTTGCCCCGGGGAACTGATCCCTACGAGCAGTACTTC. It yields the protein CASGLPRGTDPYEQYF. Full variable domain (remainder filled in from reference TRBV12-5 and TRBJ2-7): DARVTQTPRHKVTEMGQEVTMRCQPILGHNTVFWYRQTMMQGLELLAYFRNRAPLDDSGMPKDRFSAEMPDATLATLKIQPSEPRDSAVYFCASGLPRGTDPYEQYFGPGTRLTVT.

Notes on this clonotype: At one boundary the junction diverges from the germline segment, which might be a read error. The chain joins TRBV20-1 to TRBJ2-2; 8 nucleotides align to TRBD2. CDR1 is DFQATT, CDR2 SNEGSKA, per germline (reference sequence). This CDR3 contains 15 residues. CDR3: CSARAGTRGTGELFF. The CDR3 bases are TGCAGTGCCAGAGCCGGGACTAGGGGGACCGGGGAGCTGTTTTTT.

The rearrangement links TRBV28 to TRBJ2-6; 10 positions match TRBD1. CDR3 length: 17 residues. CDR1 MDHEN and CDR2 SYDVKM come from the germline V gene. The V gene end was trimmed by 4 bases and the J gene end by 4 bases; junction bases not matched to a gene: 7. DNA of the CDR3: TGTGCCAGCAGTTCCCTCGGGACAGGGGTCGGGGCCAACGTCCTGACTTTC. Protein: CASSSLGTGVGANVLTF. Looking up the rest from reference TRBV28 and TRBJ2-6 gives the full variable domain: DVKVTQSSRYLVKRTGEKVFLECVQDMDHENMFWYRQDPGLGLRLIYFSYDVKMKEKGDIPEGYSVSREKKERFSLILESASTNQTSMYLCASSSLGTGVGANVLTFGAGSRLTVL.

The chain combines TRBV4-1 with TRBJ2-5, with TRBD1 identical over 7 bases. J was trimmed by 5 bases and V by 4 bases; bases with no gene match: 7. This CDR3 is built from 14 residues. Germline V gene sequence: CDR1 MGHRA, CDR2 YSYEKL. The CDR3 loop is CASSLGQASETQYF. In nucleotides, the CDR3 is TGCGCCAGCAGCCTAGGACAGGCGTCTGAGACCCAGTACTTC.

This clonotype has only a few counts. The chain links TRBV5-1 to TRBJ2-1, with D hard to call. V was shortened by 0 bases and J by 6 bases, with 10 bases between the two germline ends. CDR3 length equals 14 residues. Germline V gene lookup returns CDR1 SGHRS and CDR2 YFSETQ. CDR3: CASSLDYSANEQFF. The CDR3 DNA reads TGCGCCAGCAGCTTGGATTACAGCGCCAATGAGCAGTTCTTC.

The J gene is TRBJ2-2, the V gene TRBV4-2; 7 bases match TRBD2. Unmatched junction bases numbered 4, after V lost 1 base and J lost 5 bases. Per germline, CDR1 LGHNA and CDR2 YNFKEQ. There are 15 residues in the CDR3. In DNA form, the CDR3 reads TGTGCCAGCAGCCAAGGGCCTAGCGGAACCGGGGAGCTGTTTTTT. Translating gives CASSQGPSGTGELFF.

This chain connects TRBV28 to TRBJ2-7; 14 bases are a match to TRBD2. Germline trimming cut 5 bases from V and 3 bases from J; bases unmatched to any gene: 12. The CDR3 covers 18 residues. CDR1 is MDHEN and CDR2 is SYDVKM in the germline V gene. Here the CDR3 reads CASSPEGTSGSIYYEQYF. The CDR3, as DNA: TGTGCCAGCAGTCCCGAGGGGACTAGCGGGAGTATTTACTACGAGCAGTACTTC.

The CDR3 spells CAVRGGPLVEFF. In DNA form, the CDR3 reads TGTGCCGTTAGGGGCGGACCTTTGGTGGAGTTCTTC. This chain uses TRBV12-3 or TRBV12-4 with TRBJ2-1; the D gene is possibly TRBD1 (5 bases). The CDR3 consists of 12 residues. V was clipped by 11 bases and J by 14 bases, with 22 bases between them.

The rearrangement uses TRBV7-9 and TRBJ1-6; TRBD1 is a possible D gene (5 bases). Germline assignment: CDR1 SEHNR and CDR2 FQNEAQ (reference sequence). The CDR3 contains 14 residues. V was pared by 5 bases and J by 7 bases, with 12 bases between. The CDR3 spells CASSEAGANSPLHF. CDR3 nucleotide sequence: TGTGCCAGCAGCGAAGCCGGGGCCAATTCACCCCTCCACTTT.

The chain uses TRBV4-2 and TRBJ2-7, with 10 nucleotides matching TRBD2. Germline V gives CDR1 LGHNA, CDR2 YNFKEQ. The CDR3 runs 16 residues. J gave up 3 bases and V 2 bases, and 7 bases lay outside the gene matches. This CDR3 is CASSQPRTSGIYEQYF. CDR3 nucleotide sequence: TGTGCCAGCAGCCAACCACGGACTAGCGGAATCTACGAGCAGTACTTC.

This clonotype has more than one count but fewer than ten. The V gene is TRBV25-1, the J gene TRBJ2-2; TRBD2 aligns across 10 bases. Trimming removed 5 bases from V and 6 bases from J; junction bases left unmatched: 24. This CDR3 is built from 21 residues. The germline gives CDR1 MGHDK, CDR2 SYGVNS. The CDR3 DNA reads as TGTGCCAGCAGTACAAACGTCGGACTAGCGGACTCTAGGCGGGGGTCCGGGGAGCTGTTTTTT. Amino acids: CASSTNVGLADSRRGSGELFF.

Only a few counts were recorded for this clonotype. The chain couples TRBV9 to TRBJ2-2; TRBD1 might be the D (6 bases). The CDR3 totals 15 residues. Trimming took off 0 bases at V and 7 bases at J, with 13 bases between the two ends. The V gene's germline CDR1 is SGDLS and CDR2 YYNGEE. CDR3: CASSVEVGADGELFF. The DNA for the CDR3 is TGTGCCAGCAGCGTAGAAGTGGGGGCGGACGGGGAGCTGTTTTTT.

The chain is built from TRBV15 and TRBJ2-1; D is ambiguous. Germline V CDR1 and CDR2: LNHNV, YYDKDF (reference sequence). The CDR3 consists of 15 residues. Trimming shortened V by 4 bases and J by 5 bases, and 15 bases separated the two germline ends. The CDR3: CATSKITAFDNEQFF. Written as DNA, the CDR3 is TGTGCCACCAGCAAGATTACCGCCTTTGACAATGAGCAGTTCTTC.

The rearrangement uses TRBV14 and TRBJ2-5; D gene ambiguous. The CDR3 sequence is 14 residues long. Germline loops: CDR1 SGHDN, CDR2 FVKESK. With 4 bases removed from V and 1 base from J, the gap between germline ends came to 10 bases. The CDR3 coding sequence is TGTGCCAGCAGCCCCTGGGCCGCCCAAGAGACCCAGTACTTC. Protein: CASSPWAAQETQYF. The variable domain in full, completed from reference TRBV14 and TRBJ2-5, reads EAGVTQFPSHSVIEKGQTVTLRCDPISGHDNLYWYRRVMGKEIKFLLHFVKESKQDESGMPNNRFLAERTGGTYSTLKVQPAELEDSGVYFCASSPWAAQETQYFGPGTRLLVL.

In its sample, this clonotype was seen a few times. The CDR3 sequence: CAISEGELLQETQYF. CDR3 in DNA: TGTGCCATCAGTGAAGGGGAACTACTTCAAGAGACCCAGTACTTC. This chain connects TRBV10-3 to TRBJ2-5, with a weak D call TRBD1 (5 bases). Germline V gene lookup returns CDR1 ENHRY and CDR2 SYGVKD. This CDR3 has 15 residues. V was trimmed by 3 bases and J by 2 bases, leaving 13 bases between them.

This clonotype was counted between two and nine times. The chain recombines TRBV6-2 or TRBV6-3 with TRBJ1-1; D gene uncertain. Germline CDR1 and CDR2: MNHEY and SVGEGT. CDR3 length: 15 amino acids. Trimming removed 2 bases at V and 1 base at J, with 11 bases between. The CDR3: CASSYGSGGNTEAFF. The CDR3 coding sequence is TGTGCCAGCAGTTACGGAAGCGGAGGGAACACTGAAGCTTTCTTT.

The rearrangement uses TRBV28 and TRBJ1-6, with 7 bases fitting TRBD1. With V trimmed by 6 bases and J by 3 bases, 8 bases remained unmatched. CDR1 MDHEN and CDR2 SYDVKM come from the germline V gene. The CDR3 is 16 residues long. CDR3 nucleotides: TGTGCCAGCAGACGATGGACAGGAGACTATAATTCACCCCTCCACTTT. Its translation is CASRRWTGDYNSPLHF.

V usage is TRBV27 and J usage is TRBJ2-7; 7 bases are shared with TRBD2. Germline assignment: CDR1 MNHEY and CDR2 SMNVEV (reference sequence). The ends lost 7 bases at V and 3 bases at J; junction bases unmatched: 9. The CDR3 has 14 amino acids. The CDR3 sequence: CASTRGRGVYEQYF. The DNA of the CDR3 is TGTGCCAGCACACGGGGGAGGGGAGTCTACGAGCAGTACTTC.

The V and J genes are TRBV5-1 and TRBJ2-4; 8 bases are shared with TRBD2. Trimming at V came to 3 bases and at J to 0 bases, leaving 5 bases not matched to a gene. The CDR3 extends over 16 amino acids. Germline assignment: CDR1 SGHRS and CDR2 YFSETQ. This CDR3 reads CASSSLAGLAKNIQYF. The DNA of the CDR3 is TGCGCCAGCAGCTCCTTAGCGGGGCTAGCCAAAAACATTCAGTACTTC.

The sample holds a few counts of this clonotype. The chain is built from TRBV20-1 and TRBJ2-1; D ambiguous. Trimming removed 6 bases from V and 0 bases from J, with 12 bases in between. Germline V gives CDR1 DFQATT, CDR2 SNEGSKA (reference sequence). The CDR3 consists of 14 residues. In DNA, the CDR3 is TGCAGTGCCGAAGACACCTACTCCTACAATGAGCAGTTCTTC. This gives the protein CSAEDTYSYNEQFF.

The chain couples TRBV4-1 to TRBJ1-5; tentatively, D is TRBD1 (6 bases). Trimming removed 0 bases at V and 5 bases at J, with 11 bases between. There are 15 residues in the CDR3. Germline assignment: CDR1 MGHRA and CDR2 YSYEKL. CDR3 DNA: TGCGCCAGCAGCCAAGATCCCAGGGGTCATCAGCCCCAGCATTTT. Amino acids: CASSQDPRGHQPQHF.

This rearrangement joins TRBV2 to TRBJ2-4, with a tentative D call TRBD1 (6 bases). The CDR3 consists of 14 residues. V lost 4 bases and J lost 6, with 13 bases in between. Germline assignment: CDR1 SNHLY and CDR2 FYNNEI. Here the CDR3 reads CASSARGHGNIQYF. In nucleotides, the CDR3 is TGTGCCAGCAGTGCCCGGGGACATGGAAACATTCAGTACTTC.

This clonotype was detected a few times. The chain combines TRBV7-2 with TRBJ2-1; D might be TRBD1 (6 bases). CDR3 size: 15 residues. V was cut by 1 base and J by 5 bases, with 12 bases left in between. The germline V gene has CDR1 SGHTA and CDR2 FQGNSA. The CDR3 DNA reads as TGTGCCAGCAGCTTAGGGAGAGGGGGTAACAATGAGCAGTTCTTC. This translates into CASSLGRGGNNEQFF.